The 3 T cell receptor beta chains reported below all come from one sample, sequenced in a study of cytomegalovirus exposure and HLA in healthy donors. Primers: 60 Vbeta forward and 13 Jbeta reverse. Clones were read by immunoSEQ multiplex PCR, and TCRdb kept only the in-frame ones, dropping some. The repertoire table contains roughly 88,000 clones. Sequencing used PBMCs. Receptors were obtained from a man between 45 and 60 years old in good health and CMV-seropositive.

The J gene is TRBJ2-7, the V gene TRBV2; possibly TRBD2 for D (6 bases). This CDR3 is built from 15 residues. Trimming took 8 bases from V and 4 from J, leaving 21 bases between them. CDR1 and CDR2 from the germline V gene are SNHLY and FYNNEI. The CDR3: CASGLGRGKLYEQYF. The CDR3, as DNA: TGTGCCAGCGGCTTGGGGCGGGGCAAGTTATACGAGCAGTACTTC.

The chain joins TRBV5-1 to TRBJ1-3, with 7 bases aligning to TRBD1. The CDR3 has 17 residues. Germline trimming cut 2 bases from V and 4 bases from J; bases unmatched to any gene: 12. Germline CDR1 and CDR2: SGHRS and YFSETQ. The CDR3 nucleotides are TGCGCCAGCAGCTTAGTCCCAGGGACAGTCGCCGGAAACACCATATATTTT. This codes for CASSLVPGTVAGNTIYF.

The chain has TRBV7-9 and TRBJ1-2, with a tentative D call TRBD1 (5 bases). The germline V and J ends were trimmed by 7 bases and 4 bases, with 16 bases remaining between them. Per germline, CDR1 SEHNR and CDR2 FQNEAQ (reference sequence). CDR3 size: 14 residues. CDR3 in DNA: TGTGCCAGCACCTCCACCTGGGGCGGCTATGGCTACACCTTC. Translating it yields CASTSTWGGYGYTF.